The 18 T cell receptor beta chains presented below share a single source sample, sequenced in a study of cytomegalovirus exposure and HLA in healthy donors. PCR primers comprised 60 Vbeta and 13 Jbeta primers. Generated by immunoSEQ multiplex PCR, the TCRdb table keeps only in-frame clones and is missing some. Among fewer than 250,000 clones listed, roughly 80% were seen once. Sequencing was done on a sample of PBMCs. The source is a male donor in good health and CMV-seropositive.

CDR3 in DNA: TGTGCCAGCAGCTTAGCGGCGGGCCAAAACACTGAAGCTTTCTTT. Translation: CASSLAAGQNTEAFF. This sequence joins TRBV7-8 and TRBJ1-1; D call uncertain. V gave up 0 bases and J gave up 2 bases, with 10 bases separating them. Germline V CDR1 and CDR2: SGHVS, FQNEAQ. This CDR3 comprises 15 residues.

This clone was counted a single time. The CDR3 reads CAWSSGGETQYF. CDR3 coding DNA: TGTGCCTGGAGTTCGGGGGGGGAGACCCAGTACTTC. This chain joins TRBV30 and TRBJ2-5; 8 bases are a match to TRBD2. The CDR3 length is 12 residues. CDR1 GTSNPN and CDR2 SVGIG come from the germline V gene (reference sequence). The J segment lost 5 bases and the V segment lost 2 bases, leaving 1 base of the junction unmatched. Full variable domain (remainder filled in from reference TRBV30 and TRBJ2-5): SQTIHQWPATLVQPVGSPLSLECTVEGTSNPNLYWYRQAAGRGLQLLFYSVGIGQISSEVPQNLSASRPQDRQFILSSKKLLLSDSGFYLCAWSSGGETQYFGPGTRLLVL.

This chain connects TRBV6-1 to TRBJ1-1; TRBD1 aligns across 7 bases. CDR1 MNHNS and CDR2 SASEGT come from the germline V gene. The trim removed 4 bases at V and 6 bases at J, leaving 8 bases unmatched. CDR3 length: 14 amino acids. The CDR3: CASSVGSGTAEAFF. The CDR3, as DNA: TGTGCCAGCAGTGTTGGATCCGGGACAGCTGAAGCTTTCTTT.

The chain joins TRBV27 to TRBJ2-7, with 8 bases aligning to TRBD1. V was clipped by 7 bases and J by 0 bases; unmatched bases: 5. The CDR3 extends over 14 amino acids. Per germline, CDR1 MNHEY and CDR2 SMNVEV (reference sequence). CDR3 sequence reads: CASTLTGDSYEQYF. The DNA of the CDR3 is TGTGCCAGCACTCTGACAGGGGACTCCTACGAGCAGTACTTC.

The genes are TRBV5-5 and TRBJ1-5; 8 bases are a match to TRBD1. Germline V gene sequence: CDR1 SGHKS, CDR2 YYEKEE (reference sequence). The J segment lost 3 bases and the V segment lost 2 bases, leaving 4 bases of the junction unmatched. This CDR3 has 15 residues. CDR3 sequence: CASSLTGGNNQPQHF. The CDR3 nucleotides are TGTGCCAGCAGCTTAACAGGGGGTAACAATCAGCCCCAGCATTTT.

The J gene is TRBJ1-5, the V gene TRBV29-1; possibly TRBD1 for D (6 bases). The V and J ends lost 5 bases and 0 bases respectively, with 14 bases between them. The length of the CDR3 is 15 residues. The V gene's germline CDR1 is SQVTM and CDR2 ANQGSEA. The CDR3 coding sequence is TGCAGCGTTACATCCGGGACAACTAGCAATCAGCCCCAGCATTTT. It yields the protein CSVTSGTTSNQPQHF.

The chain uses TRBV5-1 and TRBJ1-6; a possible D gene is TRBD1 (5 bases). Germline V gene data show CDR1 as SGHRS and CDR2 as YFSETQ. The CDR3 loop spans 12 amino acids. Trimming took off 5 bases at V and 7 bases at J, with 7 bases between the two ends. The DNA of the CDR3 is TGCGCCAGCAGGGACACGAATTCACCCCTCCACTTT. It codes for CASRDTNSPLHF.

The CDR3 protein is CASSQQGSEFGELFF. CDR3 coding DNA: TGTGCCAGCAGCCAGCAGGGGAGTGAATTTGGGGAACTGTTTTTT. The chain is built from TRBV16 and TRBJ1-4, with a possible D match to TRBD1 (6 bases). CDR3 size: 15 residues. Germline V CDR1 and CDR2: KGHSY, FQNENV. Trimming cost V 3 bases and J 12 bases, with 20 bases left between them. The entire variable domain, with the rest obtained from reference TRBV16 and TRBJ1-4, is as follows: GEEVAQTPKHLVRGEGQKAKLYCAPIKGHSYVFWYQQVLKNEFKFLISFQNENVFDETGMPKERFSAKCLPNSPCSLEIQATKLEDSAVYFCASSQQGSEFGELFFGSGTQLSVL.

The chain links TRBV9 to TRBJ2-5, with 13 bases identical to TRBD2. V lost 1 base to trimming and J lost 5 bases; unmatched junction nucleotides: 5. Germline V gene data show CDR1 as SGDLS and CDR2 as YYNGEE. This CDR3 comprises 16 residues. The CDR3 spells CASSVTSGGAWETQYF. The CDR3 nucleotides are TGTGCCAGCAGCGTAACTAGCGGGGGGGCGTGGGAGACCCAGTACTTC. Drawing the rest from reference TRBV9 and TRBJ2-5, the complete variable domain is DSGVTQTPKHLITATGQRVTLRCSPRSGDLSVYWYQQSLDQGLQFLIQYYNGEERAKGNILERFSAQQFPDLHSELNLSSLELGDSALYFCASSVTSGGAWETQYFGPGTRLLVL.

The rearrangement links TRBV5-6 to TRBJ2-7; D might be TRBD1 (5 bases). V dropped 4 bases and J dropped 0 bases, with 20 bases sitting between them. CDR1 is SGHDT and CDR2 is YYEEEE in the germline V gene. The CDR3 runs 17 residues. The CDR3 is CASSGARRVFGSYEQYF. The CDR3 coding sequence is TGTGCCAGCAGCGGGGCAAGACGGGTTTTTGGCTCCTACGAGCAGTACTTC.

V is TRBV15 and J is TRBJ2-3; 10 bases are shared with TRBD1. Germline CDR1 and CDR2: LNHNV and YYDKDF (reference sequence). The CDR3 loop spans 16 amino acids. Trimming cost V 3 bases and J 5 bases; bases outside gene matches: 8. Here the CDR3 DNA reads TGTGCCACCAGCAGGGCCGGGACAGGGGTTGTAGATACGCAGTATTTT. Protein product: CATSRAGTGVVDTQYF.

J is TRBJ1-6 and V is TRBV9; TRBD1 matches at 8 bases. Germline values: CDR1 SGDLS, CDR2 YYNGEE. The CDR3 has 13 amino acids. Unmatched junction bases numbered 6, after V lost 6 bases and J lost 10 bases. CDR3 sequence: CASTRTGNSPLHF. In DNA, the CDR3 is TGTGCCAGCACGCGGACAGGGAACTCACCCCTCCACTTT.

This clone was seen more than once but under ten times. CDR3: CASSLGGTLTNEQFF. CDR3 in DNA: TGTGCCAGCAGCTTGGGTGGGACTCTCACCAATGAGCAGTTCTTC. The chain is built from TRBV5-4 and TRBJ2-1; TRBD2 might be the D (6 bases). CDR1 SGHNT and CDR2 YYREEE come from the germline V gene (reference sequence). The CDR3 loop spans 15 amino acids. Between the trimmed V and J ends, which lost 0 bases and 6 bases, there was a span of 13 bases.

This chain uses TRBV2 with TRBJ2-5; 7 nucleotides match TRBD1. Losses at the gene ends were 7 bases for V and 5 bases for J; bases not matched to a gene: 19. Germline V gene lookup returns CDR1 SNHLY and CDR2 FYNNEI. CDR3 size: 17 residues. The CDR3 nucleotides read TGTGCCAGCACCGTGTCCCCGGGACAGAGGCCCGGGGAGACCCAGTACTTC. The encoded protein is CASTVSPGQRPGETQYF.

This chain uses TRBV5-1 with TRBJ1-2; 11 nucleotides align to TRBD1. There are 17 residues in the CDR3. Unmatched junction bases numbered 8, after V lost 0 bases and J lost 4 bases. The germline V gene encodes CDR1 SGHRS and CDR2 YFSETQ. The CDR3 DNA sequence: TGCGCCAGCAGCTTGGACGGGACAGGGGGTAACTTCTATGGCTACACCTTC. It translates to CASSLDGTGGNFYGYTF. Based on the CDR3 plus reference TRBV5-1 and TRBJ1-2, the full variable domain is KAGVTQTPRYLIKTRGQQVTLSCSPISGHRSVSWYQQTPGQGLQFLFEYFSETQRNKGNFPGRFSGRQFSNSRSEMNVSTLELGDSALYLCASSLDGTGGNFYGYTFGSGTRLTVV.

This clone was detected once. The chain combines TRBV2 with TRBJ1-5; D possibly corresponds to TRBD1 (6 bases). The CDR3 runs 14 residues. Germline loops: CDR1 SNHLY, CDR2 FYNNEI. Trimming removed 3 bases from V and 5 bases from J, with 11 bases in between. The CDR3, as DNA: TGTGCCAGCAGTGATAGGACAGCTTATCAGCCCCAGCATTTT. This translates into CASSDRTAYQPQHF.

The chain employs TRBV7-2 and TRBJ1-3; unclear D gene. V dropped 1 base and J dropped 2 bases, with 6 bases sitting between them. The CDR3 consists of 14 residues. Germline V gene data show CDR1 as SGHTA and CDR2 as FQGNSA. In DNA, the CDR3 is TGTGCCAGCAGCTTAGACGGGGCTGGAAACACCATATATTTT. Encoded protein: CASSLDGAGNTIYF.

The CDR3 loop reads CASSVVAGSSYEQYF. CDR3 DNA sequence: TGTGCCAGCAGCGTAGTCGCGGGAAGTTCTTACGAGCAGTACTTC. The rearrangement links TRBV9 to TRBJ2-7, with D possibly matching TRBD2 (6 bases). Trimming pared 0 bases from V and 4 bases from J, leaving 14 bases between. Germline V lookup: CDR1 SGDLS, CDR2 YYNGEE. This CDR3 is 15 amino acids long.